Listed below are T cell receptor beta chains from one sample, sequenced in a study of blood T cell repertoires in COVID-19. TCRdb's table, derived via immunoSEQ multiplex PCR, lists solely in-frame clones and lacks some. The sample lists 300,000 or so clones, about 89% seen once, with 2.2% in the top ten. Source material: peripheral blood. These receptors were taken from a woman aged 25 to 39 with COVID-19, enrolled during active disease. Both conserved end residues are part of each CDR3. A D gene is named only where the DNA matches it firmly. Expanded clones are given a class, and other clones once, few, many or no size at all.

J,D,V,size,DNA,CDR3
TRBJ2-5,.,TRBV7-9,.,TGTGCCAGCAGCTTAGTTGTTCTCTCACTACAAGAGACCCAGTACTTC,CASSLVVLSLQETQYF
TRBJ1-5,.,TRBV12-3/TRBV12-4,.,TGTGCCAGCAGTTCAGGGAATCAGCCCCAGCATTTT,CASSSGNQPQHF
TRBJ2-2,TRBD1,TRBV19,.,TGTGCCAGTAGTCCACAGGGGACGAACACCGGGGAGCTGTTTTTT,CASSPQGTNTGELFF
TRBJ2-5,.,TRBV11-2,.,TGTGCCAGCAGCCCAGGGGATGAGACCCAGTACTTC,CASSPGDETQYF
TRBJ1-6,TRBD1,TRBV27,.,TGTGCCAGCAGCTTCAGACCCGGGACAGTTAATTCACCCCTCCACTTT,CASSFRPGTVNSPLHF
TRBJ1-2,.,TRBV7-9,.,TGTGCCAGCAGCTTAGGACTCTTTGGCTACACCTTC,CASSLGLFGYTF
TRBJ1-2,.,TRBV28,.,TGTGCCAGCAGTTTTGCGGGGGCGCGAGGATTCGGCTATGGCTACACCTTC,CASSFAGARGFGYGYTF
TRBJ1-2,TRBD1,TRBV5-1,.,TGCGCCAGCAGCCAATCCGACAGGGGGCTTGGCTATGGCTACACCTTC,CASSQSDRGLGYGYTF
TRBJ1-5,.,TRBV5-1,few,TGCGCCAGCAGCCGGGAGGGTTGGGACATAACCAGTTCAAGCAATCAGCCCCAGCATTTT,CASSREGWDITSSSNQPQHF
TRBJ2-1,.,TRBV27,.,TGTGCCAGCAGTGCATCGGGAGTGGCCTACAATGAGCAGTTCTTC,CASSASGVAYNEQFF
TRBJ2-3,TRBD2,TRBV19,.,TGTGCCAGTAGTTTGTCCGGACTAGCGGGGCCCCCCACAGATACGCAGTATTTT,CASSLSGLAGPPTDTQYF
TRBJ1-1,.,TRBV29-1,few,TGCAGCGTTGTCGGGGAATTGAGGAACACTGAAGCTTTCTTT,CSVVGELRNTEAFF
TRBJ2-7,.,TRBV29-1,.,TGCAGCGCAAAACGGAGCTACGAGCAGTACTTC,CSAKRSYEQYF
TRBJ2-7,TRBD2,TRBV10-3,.,TGTGCCATCAGGGGCGGGACTAGCGGGATGTCCTACGAGCAGTACTTC,CAIRGGTSGMSYEQYF
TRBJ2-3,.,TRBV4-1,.,TGCGCCAGCAGCCAAAATTCGGGAGTGGGTGATACGCAGTATTTT,CASSQNSGVGDTQYF
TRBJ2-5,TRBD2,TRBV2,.,TGTGCCAGCATGCGAGCGGGAGGGCCCCGGGAGACCCAGTACTTC,CASMRAGGPRETQYF
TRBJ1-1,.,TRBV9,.,TGTGCCAGCAGCTTCACAGCGAACACTGAAGCTTTCTTT,CASSFTANTEAFF